This record looks at one T cell receptor (beta chain) sequence and its context. These data come from a study of CD8 T cells in Susac syndrome. RNA was extracted with the RNeasy kit, and a quantity of about 0.5 to 1 ug was reverse transcribed using random hexamers. Via MiXCR, TCRdb re-called the immunoSEQ multiplex PCR reads, giving one row per CDR3 protein. The sample shows about 180,000 distinct CDR3 sequences, nearly 97% of them seen only once. CDR3 size: 13 residues. Germline V lookup: CDR1 GTSNPN, CDR2 SVGIG (reference sequence). V shed 6 bases and J 5 bases; nucleotides not matched to a gene: 6. Sequenced input: CD4+ T cells from PBMCs. This TCR came from a human donor with multiple sclerosis. The chain carries TRBV30 and TRBJ2-5; TRBD1 matches 10 bases. The CDR3 nucleotides read TGTGCCTGCCTGACAGGGGGCGGGGAGACCCAGTACTTC. Translated: CACLTGGGETQYF.